Below, 7 T cell receptor beta chains from the same sample are listed, as sequenced in a study of T-cell memory formation after mild COVID-19. One entry per CDR3 protein, called by TCRdb with MiXCR from the 5' RACE reads. The repertoire holds a few hundred thousand distinct CDR3 sequences, with over 20% as singletons. The sample consisted of PBMCs or a T cell subset sorted from them (not recorded which). The receptors stem from an adult woman who had mild COVID-19 (a few samples of this study predate the infection). Cell type and time point are not known.

The chain carries TRBV27 and TRBJ2-3, with a weak D call TRBD2 (7 bases). V dropped 4 bases and J dropped 1 base, with 15 bases sitting between them. Germline V gives CDR1 MNHEY, CDR2 SMNVEV (reference sequence). The length of the CDR3 is 16 residues. The CDR3 DNA is TGTGCCAGCAGTTCCCCGGGGCGGGGGCGCACAGATACGCAGTATTTT. This translates into CASSSPGRGRTDTQYF.

This chain connects TRBV20-1 to TRBJ1-1, with 9 bases identical to TRBD1. V trimming: 1 base; J trimming: 3 bases; junction bases outside the gene matches: 9. This CDR3 region has 16 residues. Germline CDR1 reads DFQATT; CDR2 reads SNEGSKA (reference sequence). The CDR3 DNA is TGCAGTGCTAGAGTTATACAGGGGGCGCAGGACACTGAAGCTTTCTTT. As protein: CSARVIQGAQDTEAFF.

The chain combines TRBV20-1 with TRBJ2-1, with TRBD2 matching over 14 bases. Germline V gene sequence: CDR1 DFQATT, CDR2 SNEGSKA (reference sequence). The CDR3 has 15 amino acids. V was pared by 1 base and J by 5 bases, with 1 base of the junction left unmatched. CDR3 nucleotides: TGCAGTGCTAGAGGGGGACTAGCGGGAGACAATGAGCAGTTCTTC. Protein: CSARGGLAGDNEQFF.

This chain connects TRBV29-1 to TRBJ2-1, with 12 bases identical to TRBD2. Losses at the gene ends were 2 bases for V and 1 base for J; bases not matched to a gene: 6. The CDR3 is 17 amino acids. Germline values: CDR1 SQVTM, CDR2 ANQGSEA. CDR3 in amino acids: CSVECLAGGPSYNEQFF. In nucleotides, the CDR3 is TGCAGCGTTGAATGCCTAGCGGGAGGGCCTTCCTACAATGAGCAGTTCTTC.

This clonotype has at least ten counts. The genes are TRBV6-1 and TRBJ1-2; D is ambiguous. V dropped 5 bases and J dropped 6 bases, with 4 bases sitting between them. CDR3 length: 10 residues. Germline loops: CDR1 MNHNS, CDR2 SASEGT. The CDR3 sequence: CASSSNGYTF. The CDR3 DNA reads TGTGCCAGCAGTTCGAATGGCTACACCTTC.

The chain recombines TRBV20-1 with TRBJ2-5, with D perhaps matching TRBD1 (5 bases). The CDR3 is 13 amino acids. Trimming left V 1 base short and J 5 bases short, with 11 bases between. The germline gives CDR1 DFQATT, CDR2 SNEGSKA (reference sequence). CDR3 sequence reads: CSARGGGWETQYF. The CDR3 nucleotides read TGCAGTGCTAGAGGGGGCGGATGGGAGACCCAGTACTTC.

The chain uses TRBV10-3 and TRBJ2-1; 10 nucleotides match TRBD2. The germline CDR1 and CDR2 sequences are ENHRY and SYGVKD. CDR3 length: 16 amino acids. The junction had 4 bases not matched to a gene; V was cut back by 1 base and J by 4 bases. The CDR3 reads CAISEWLAGEYNEQFF. In nucleotides, the CDR3 is TGTGCCATCAGTGAGTGGCTAGCGGGAGAGTACAATGAGCAGTTCTTC.